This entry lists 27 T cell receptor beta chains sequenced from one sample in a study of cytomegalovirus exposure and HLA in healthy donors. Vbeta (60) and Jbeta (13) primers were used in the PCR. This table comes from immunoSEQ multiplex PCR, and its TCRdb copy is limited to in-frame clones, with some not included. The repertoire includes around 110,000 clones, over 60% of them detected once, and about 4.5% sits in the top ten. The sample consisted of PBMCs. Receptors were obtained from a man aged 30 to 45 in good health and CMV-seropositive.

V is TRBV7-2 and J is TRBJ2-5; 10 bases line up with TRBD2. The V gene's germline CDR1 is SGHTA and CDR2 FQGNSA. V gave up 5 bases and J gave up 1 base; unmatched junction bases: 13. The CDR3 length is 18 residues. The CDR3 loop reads CASSPRGSLAGSQETQYF. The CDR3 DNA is TGTGCCAGCAGCCCAAGGGGCTCACTAGCGGGGTCCCAAGAGACCCAGTACTTC. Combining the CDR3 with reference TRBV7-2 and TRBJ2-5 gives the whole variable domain GAGVSQSPSNKVTEKGKDVELRCDPISGHTALYWYRQSLGQGLEFLIYFQGNSAPDKSGLPSDRFSAERTGGSVSTLTIQRTQQEDSAVYLCASSPRGSLAGSQETQYFGPGTRLLVL.

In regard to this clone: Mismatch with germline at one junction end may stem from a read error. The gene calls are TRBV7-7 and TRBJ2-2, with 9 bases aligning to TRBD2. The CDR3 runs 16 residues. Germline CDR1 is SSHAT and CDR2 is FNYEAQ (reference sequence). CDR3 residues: CASSLVGLAGTGELFF. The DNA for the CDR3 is TGTGCTAGCAGCTTAGTCGGGCTAGCGGGGACCGGGGAGCTGTTTTTT.

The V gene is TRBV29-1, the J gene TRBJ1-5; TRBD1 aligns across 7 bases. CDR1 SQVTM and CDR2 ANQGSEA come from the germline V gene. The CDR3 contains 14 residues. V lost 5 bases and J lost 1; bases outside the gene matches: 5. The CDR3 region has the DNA TGCAGCGTTCGACAGGGAGCGAGCAATCAGCCCCAGCATTTT. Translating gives CSVRQGASNQPQHF.

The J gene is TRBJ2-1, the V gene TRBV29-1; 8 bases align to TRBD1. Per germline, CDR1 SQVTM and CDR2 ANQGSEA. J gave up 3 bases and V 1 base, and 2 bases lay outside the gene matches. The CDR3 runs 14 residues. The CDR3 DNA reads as TGCAGCGTTGAAGCTGGACAGGGCTACAATGAGCAGTTCTTC. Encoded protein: CSVEAGQGYNEQFF.

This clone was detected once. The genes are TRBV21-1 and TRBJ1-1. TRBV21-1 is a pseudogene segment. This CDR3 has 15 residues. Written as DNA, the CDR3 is TGTGCCAGCAGCAAATCCCTAAGACGGCGGGCGGAAGCTTTCTTT. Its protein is CASSKSLRRRAEAFF.

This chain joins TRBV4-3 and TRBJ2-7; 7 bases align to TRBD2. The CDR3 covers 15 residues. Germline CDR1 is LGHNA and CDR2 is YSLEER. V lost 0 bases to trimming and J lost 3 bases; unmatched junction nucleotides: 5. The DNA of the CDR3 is TGCGCCAGCAGCCAAGAAGCGGGACTACTCTACGAGCAGTACTTC. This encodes CASSQEAGLLYEQYF.

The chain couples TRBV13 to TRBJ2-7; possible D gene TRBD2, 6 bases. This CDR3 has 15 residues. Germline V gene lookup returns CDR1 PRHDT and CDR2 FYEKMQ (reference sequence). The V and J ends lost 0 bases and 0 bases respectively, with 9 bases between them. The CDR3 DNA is TGTGCCAGCAGCTTAGGCCGGGGGAACTCCTACGAGCAGTACTTC. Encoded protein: CASSLGRGNSYEQYF.

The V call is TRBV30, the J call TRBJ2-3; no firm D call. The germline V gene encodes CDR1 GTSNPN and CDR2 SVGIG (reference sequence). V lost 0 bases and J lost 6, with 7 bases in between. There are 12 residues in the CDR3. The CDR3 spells CAWSVQMDTQYF. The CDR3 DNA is TGTGCCTGGAGTGTACAAATGGATACGCAGTATTTT.

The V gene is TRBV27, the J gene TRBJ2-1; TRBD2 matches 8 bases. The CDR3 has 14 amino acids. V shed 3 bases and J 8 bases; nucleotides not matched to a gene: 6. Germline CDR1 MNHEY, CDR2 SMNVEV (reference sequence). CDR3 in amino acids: CASSLEREWDEQFF. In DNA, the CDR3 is TGTGCCAGCAGTTTGGAGCGGGAGTGGGATGAGCAGTTCTTC.

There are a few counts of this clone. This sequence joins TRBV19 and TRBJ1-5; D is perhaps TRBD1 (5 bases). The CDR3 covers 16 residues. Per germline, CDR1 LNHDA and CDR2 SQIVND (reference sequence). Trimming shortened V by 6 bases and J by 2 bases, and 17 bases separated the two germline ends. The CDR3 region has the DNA TGTGCCAGTAGAGAGGACGGTCGGGGGGGCAATCAGCCCCAGCATTTT. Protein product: CASREDGRGGNQPQHF.

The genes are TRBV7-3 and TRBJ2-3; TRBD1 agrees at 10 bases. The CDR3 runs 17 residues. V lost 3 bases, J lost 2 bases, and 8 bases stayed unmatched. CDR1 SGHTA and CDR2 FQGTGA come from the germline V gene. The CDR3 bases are TGTGCCAGCAGCTTGACGGGACAGGGGTCAGCCACAGATACGCAGTATTTT. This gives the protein CASSLTGQGSATDTQYF.

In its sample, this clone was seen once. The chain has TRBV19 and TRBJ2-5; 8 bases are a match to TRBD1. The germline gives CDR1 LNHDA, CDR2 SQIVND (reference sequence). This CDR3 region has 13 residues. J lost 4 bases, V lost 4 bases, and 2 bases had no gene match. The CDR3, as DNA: TGTGCCAGTAGTACCGGGACAGGAGAGACCCAGTACTTC. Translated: CASSTGTGETQYF.

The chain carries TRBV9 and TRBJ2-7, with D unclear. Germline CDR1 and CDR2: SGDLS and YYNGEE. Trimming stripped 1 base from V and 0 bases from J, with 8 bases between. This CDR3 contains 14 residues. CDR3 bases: TGTGCCAGCAGCGTAAGTTCAGTCTCCTACGAGCAGTACTTC. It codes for CASSVSSVSYEQYF.

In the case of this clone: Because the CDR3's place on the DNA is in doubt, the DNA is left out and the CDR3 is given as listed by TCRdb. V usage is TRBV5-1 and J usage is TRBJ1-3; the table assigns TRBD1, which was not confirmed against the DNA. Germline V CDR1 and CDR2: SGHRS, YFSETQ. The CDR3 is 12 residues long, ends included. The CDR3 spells CASSAWGQGAQF.

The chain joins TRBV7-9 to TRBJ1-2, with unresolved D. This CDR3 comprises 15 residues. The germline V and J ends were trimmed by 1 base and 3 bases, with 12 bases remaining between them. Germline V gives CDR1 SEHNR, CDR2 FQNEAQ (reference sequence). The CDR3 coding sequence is TGTGCCAGCAGCTTAGGGCGGGATTTGGACTATGGCTACACCTTC. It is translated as CASSLGRDLDYGYTF.

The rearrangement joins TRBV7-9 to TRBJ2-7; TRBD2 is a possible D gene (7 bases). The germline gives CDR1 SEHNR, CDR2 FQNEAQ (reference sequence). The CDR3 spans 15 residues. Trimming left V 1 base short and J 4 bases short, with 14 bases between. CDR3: CASSLEGGALYEQYF. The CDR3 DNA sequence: TGTGCCAGCAGCTTAGAAGGGGGGGCCTTGTACGAGCAGTACTTC.

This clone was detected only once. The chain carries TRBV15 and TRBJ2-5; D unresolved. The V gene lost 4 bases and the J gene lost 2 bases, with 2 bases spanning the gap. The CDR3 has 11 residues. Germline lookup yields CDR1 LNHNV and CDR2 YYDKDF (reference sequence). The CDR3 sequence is CATSIQETQYF. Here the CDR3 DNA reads TGTGCCACCAGCATACAAGAGACCCAGTACTTC.

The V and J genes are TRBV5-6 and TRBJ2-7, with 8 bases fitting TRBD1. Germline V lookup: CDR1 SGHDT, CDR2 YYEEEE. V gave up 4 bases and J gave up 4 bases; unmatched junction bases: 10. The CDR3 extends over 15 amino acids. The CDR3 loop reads CASSRNRGWEYEQYF. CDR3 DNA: TGTGCCAGCAGCAGAAACAGGGGGTGGGAATACGAGCAGTACTTC.

Here the CDR3 DNA reads TGTGCCACCAGCACGGTACGTTCGGGCTACGAGCAGTACTTC. It translates to CATSTVRSGYEQYF. The chain is built from TRBV15 and TRBJ2-7; D is unresolved. The CDR3 extends over 14 amino acids. Germline V gene data show CDR1 as LNHNV and CDR2 as YYDKDF (reference sequence). V was clipped by 4 bases and J by 3 bases, with 13 bases between them.

The CDR3, as DNA: TGTGCCAGCAGCCGAGACAGGGGTAATAACTATGGCTACACCTTC. Residues: CASSRDRGNNYGYTF. This chain connects TRBV7-3 to TRBJ1-2, with TRBD1 matching 8 bases. J gave up 1 base and V 5 bases, and 6 bases lay outside the gene matches. The CDR3 length is 15 residues. The germline gives CDR1 SGHTA, CDR2 FQGTGA.

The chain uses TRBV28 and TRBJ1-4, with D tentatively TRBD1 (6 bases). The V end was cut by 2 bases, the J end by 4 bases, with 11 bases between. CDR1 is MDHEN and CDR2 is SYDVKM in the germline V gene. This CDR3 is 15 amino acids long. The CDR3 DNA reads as TGTGCCAGCAGTTTAGGGGGGGCTGGTAATGAAAAACTGTTTTTT. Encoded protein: CASSLGGAGNEKLFF.

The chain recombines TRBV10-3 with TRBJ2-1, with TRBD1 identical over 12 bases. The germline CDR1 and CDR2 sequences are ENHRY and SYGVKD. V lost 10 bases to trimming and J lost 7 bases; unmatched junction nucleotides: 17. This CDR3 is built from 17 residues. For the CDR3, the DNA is TGTGCCAACTCGCCAGAGCCGGGACAGGGGGCGAGGAATGAGCAGTTCTTC. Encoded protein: CANSPEPGQGARNEQFF.

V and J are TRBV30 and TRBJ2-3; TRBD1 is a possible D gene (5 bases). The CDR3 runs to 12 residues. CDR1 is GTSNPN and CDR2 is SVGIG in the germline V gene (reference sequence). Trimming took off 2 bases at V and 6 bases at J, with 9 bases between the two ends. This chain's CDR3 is CAWSPKGDTQYF. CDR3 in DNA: TGTGCCTGGAGTCCCAAGGGGGATACGCAGTATTTT.

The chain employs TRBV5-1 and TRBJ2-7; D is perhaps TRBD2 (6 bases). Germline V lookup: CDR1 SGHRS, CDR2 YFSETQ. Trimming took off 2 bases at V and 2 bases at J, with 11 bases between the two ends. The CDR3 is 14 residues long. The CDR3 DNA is TGCGCCAGCAGCTTAACCGGGAGCGCCTACGAGCAGTACTTC. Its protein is CASSLTGSAYEQYF.

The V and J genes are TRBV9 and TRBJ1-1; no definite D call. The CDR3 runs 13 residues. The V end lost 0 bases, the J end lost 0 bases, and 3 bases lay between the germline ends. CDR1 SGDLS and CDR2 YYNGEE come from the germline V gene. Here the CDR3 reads CASSVELNTEAFF. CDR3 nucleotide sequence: TGTGCCAGCAGCGTAGAGCTGAACACTGAAGCTTTCTTT.

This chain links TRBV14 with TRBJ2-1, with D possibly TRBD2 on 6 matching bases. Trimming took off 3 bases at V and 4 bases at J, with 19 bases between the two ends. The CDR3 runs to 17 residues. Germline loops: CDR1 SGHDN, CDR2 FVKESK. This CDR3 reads CASSQRGGPEEYNEQFF. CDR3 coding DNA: TGTGCCAGCAGCCAGCGGGGAGGTCCGGAGGAGTACAATGAGCAGTTCTTC.

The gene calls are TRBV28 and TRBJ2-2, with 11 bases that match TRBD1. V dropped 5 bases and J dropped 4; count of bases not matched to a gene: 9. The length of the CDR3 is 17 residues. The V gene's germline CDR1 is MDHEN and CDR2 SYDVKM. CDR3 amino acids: CASSIVWTGGFTGELFF. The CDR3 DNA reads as TGTGCCAGCAGTATCGTTTGGACAGGGGGCTTCACCGGGGAGCTGTTTTTT.